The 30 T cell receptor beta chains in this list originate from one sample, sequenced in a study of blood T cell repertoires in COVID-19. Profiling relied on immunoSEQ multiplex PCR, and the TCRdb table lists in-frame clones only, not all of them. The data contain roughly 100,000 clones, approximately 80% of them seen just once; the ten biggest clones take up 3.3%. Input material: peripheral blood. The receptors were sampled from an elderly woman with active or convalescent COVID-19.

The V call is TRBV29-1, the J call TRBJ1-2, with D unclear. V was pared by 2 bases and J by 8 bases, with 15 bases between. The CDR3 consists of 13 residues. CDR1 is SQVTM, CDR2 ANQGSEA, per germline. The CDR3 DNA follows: TGCAGCGTTGAAAAGGCTGCGGTTGACGGCTACACCTTC. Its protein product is CSVEKAAVDGYTF.

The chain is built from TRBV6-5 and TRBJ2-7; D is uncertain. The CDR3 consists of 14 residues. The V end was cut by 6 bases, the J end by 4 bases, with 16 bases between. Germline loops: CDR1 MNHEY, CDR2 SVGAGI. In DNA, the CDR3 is TGTGCCAGCAGCAAACACGAGACTCCGTACGAGCAGTACTTC. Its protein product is CASSKHETPYEQYF.

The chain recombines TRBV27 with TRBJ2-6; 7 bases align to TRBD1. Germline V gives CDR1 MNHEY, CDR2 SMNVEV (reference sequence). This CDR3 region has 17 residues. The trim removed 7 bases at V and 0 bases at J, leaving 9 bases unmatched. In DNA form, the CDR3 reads TGTGCCAGCACTGGGGCAGGGGGTAGCTCTGGGGCCAACGTCCTGACTTTC. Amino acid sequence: CASTGAGGSSGANVLTF.

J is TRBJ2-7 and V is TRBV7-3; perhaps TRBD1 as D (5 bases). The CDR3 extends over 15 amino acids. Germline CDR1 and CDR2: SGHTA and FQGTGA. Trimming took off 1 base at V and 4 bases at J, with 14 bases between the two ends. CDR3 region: CASSLKQGIFYEQYF. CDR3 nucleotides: TGTGCCAGCAGCTTAAAGCAGGGTATCTTTTACGAGCAGTACTTC.

CDR3 sequence reads: CASSEATFRQEPQHF. The CDR3 nucleotides read TGTGCCAGCAGTGAAGCGACTTTTCGACAGGAGCCCCAGCATTTT. The chain joins TRBV2 to TRBJ1-5; possibly TRBD1 for D (6 bases). From germline, CDR1 is SNHLY and CDR2 FYNNEI. Trimming took 0 bases from V and 8 from J, leaving 14 bases between them. The CDR3 loop spans 15 amino acids.

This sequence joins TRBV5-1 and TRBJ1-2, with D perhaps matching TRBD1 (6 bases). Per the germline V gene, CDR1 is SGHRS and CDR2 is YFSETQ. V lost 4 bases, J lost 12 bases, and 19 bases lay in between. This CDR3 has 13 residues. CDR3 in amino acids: CASSAGNYEGDTF. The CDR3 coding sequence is TGCGCCAGCAGCGCAGGGAACTATGAGGGGGACACCTTC.

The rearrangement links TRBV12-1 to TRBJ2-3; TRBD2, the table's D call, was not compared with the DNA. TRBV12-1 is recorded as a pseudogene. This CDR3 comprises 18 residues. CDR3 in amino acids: CASSPMPREAASTDTQYF. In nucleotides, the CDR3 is TGTGCCAGCAGCCCCATGCCGCGGGAGGCAGCCTCCACAGATACGCAGTATTTT.

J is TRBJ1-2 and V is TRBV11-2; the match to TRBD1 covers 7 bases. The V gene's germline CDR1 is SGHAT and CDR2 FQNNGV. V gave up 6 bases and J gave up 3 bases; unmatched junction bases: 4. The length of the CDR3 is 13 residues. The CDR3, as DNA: TGTGCCAGCAGTCCAGACAGGGACTATGGCTACACCTTC. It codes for CASSPDRDYGYTF. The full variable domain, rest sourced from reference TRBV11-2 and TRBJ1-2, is EAGVAQSPRYKIIEKRQSVAFWCNPISGHATLYWYQQILGQGPKLLIQFQNNGVVDDSQLPKDRFSAERLKGVDSTLKIQPAKLEDSAVYLCASSPDRDYGYTFGSGTRLTVV.

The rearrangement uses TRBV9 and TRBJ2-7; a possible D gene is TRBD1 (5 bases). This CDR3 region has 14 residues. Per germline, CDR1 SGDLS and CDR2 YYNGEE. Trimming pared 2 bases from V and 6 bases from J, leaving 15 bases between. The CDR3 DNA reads TGTGCCAGCAGCGTCGTCCCAGGGATGGGCGAGCAGTACTTC. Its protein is CASSVVPGMGEQYF.

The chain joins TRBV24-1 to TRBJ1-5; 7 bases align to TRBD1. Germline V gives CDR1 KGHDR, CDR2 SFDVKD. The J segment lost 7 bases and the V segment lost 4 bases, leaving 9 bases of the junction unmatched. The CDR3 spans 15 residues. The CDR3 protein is CATSEATGAGQPQHF. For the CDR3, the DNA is TGTGCCACCAGTGAGGCTACAGGGGCGGGGCAGCCCCAGCATTTT.

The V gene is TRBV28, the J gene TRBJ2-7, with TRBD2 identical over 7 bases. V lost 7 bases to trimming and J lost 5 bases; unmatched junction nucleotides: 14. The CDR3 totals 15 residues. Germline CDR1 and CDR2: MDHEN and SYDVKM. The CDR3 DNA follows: TGTGCCAGCAACCCGTCGCTTGGGGGGGTCAACGAGCAGTACTTC. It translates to CASNPSLGGVNEQYF.

The CDR3 sequence is CASSGTSGGTGELFF. The CDR3 nucleotides read TGTGCCAGCAGCGGGACTAGCGGGGGTACCGGGGAGCTGTTTTTT. The J gene is TRBJ2-2, the V gene TRBV6-6; 14 bases agree with TRBD2. Germline CDR1 reads MNHNY; CDR2 reads SVGAGI (reference sequence). After removal of 6 bases from V and 5 bases from J, the junction contained 2 bases not matched to a gene. This CDR3 is built from 15 residues.

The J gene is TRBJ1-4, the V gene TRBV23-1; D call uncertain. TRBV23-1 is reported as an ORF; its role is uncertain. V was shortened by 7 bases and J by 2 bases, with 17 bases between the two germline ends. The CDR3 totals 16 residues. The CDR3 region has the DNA TGCGCCAGCACCAGCCGTTCGGGAACGACTAATGAAAAACTGTTTTTT. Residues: CASTSRSGTTNEKLFF.

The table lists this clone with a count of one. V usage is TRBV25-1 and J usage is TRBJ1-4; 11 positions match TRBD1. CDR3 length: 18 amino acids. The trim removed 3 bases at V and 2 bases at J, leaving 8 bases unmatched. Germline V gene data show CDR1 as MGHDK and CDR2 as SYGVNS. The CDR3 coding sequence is TGTGCCAGCAGTGATGGGACAGGGGGTAGTTGGACTAATGAAAAACTGTTTTTT. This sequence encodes CASSDGTGGSWTNEKLFF. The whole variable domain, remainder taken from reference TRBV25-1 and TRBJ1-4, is EADIYQTPRYLVIGTGKKITLECSQTMGHDKMYWYQQDPGMELHLIHYSYGVNSTEKGDLSSESTVSRIRTEHFPLTLESARPSHTSQYLCASSDGTGGSWTNEKLFFGSGTQLSVL.

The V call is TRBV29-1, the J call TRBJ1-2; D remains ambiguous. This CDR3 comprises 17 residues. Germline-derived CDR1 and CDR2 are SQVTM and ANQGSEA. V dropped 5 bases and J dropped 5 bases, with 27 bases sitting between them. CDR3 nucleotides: TGCAGCGTTCATTCCGGGAAGGAAACAGTGGGGTCTTATGGCTACACCTTC. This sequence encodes CSVHSGKETVGSYGYTF.

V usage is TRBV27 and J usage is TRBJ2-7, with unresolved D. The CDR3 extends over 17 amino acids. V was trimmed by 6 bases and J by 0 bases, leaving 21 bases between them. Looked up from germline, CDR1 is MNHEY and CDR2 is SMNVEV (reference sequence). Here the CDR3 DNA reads TGTGCCAGCAGCCCAGCAGTGATTGAAAGGAGCTCCTACGAGCAGTACTTC. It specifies CASSPAVIERSSYEQYF.

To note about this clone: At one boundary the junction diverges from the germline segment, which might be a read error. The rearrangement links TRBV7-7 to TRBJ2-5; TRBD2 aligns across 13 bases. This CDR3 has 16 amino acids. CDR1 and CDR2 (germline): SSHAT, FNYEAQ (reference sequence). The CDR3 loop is CASSLIRTSGGETQYF. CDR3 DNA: TGTGCTAGCAGCTTAATCCGGACTAGCGGGGGAGAGACCCAGTACTTC.

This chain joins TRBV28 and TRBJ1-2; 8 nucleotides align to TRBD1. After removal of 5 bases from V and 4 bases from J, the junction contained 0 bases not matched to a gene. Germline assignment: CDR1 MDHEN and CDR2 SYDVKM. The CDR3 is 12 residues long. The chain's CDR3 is CASSDRGYGYTF. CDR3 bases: TGTGCCAGCAGTGACAGGGGCTATGGCTACACCTTC.

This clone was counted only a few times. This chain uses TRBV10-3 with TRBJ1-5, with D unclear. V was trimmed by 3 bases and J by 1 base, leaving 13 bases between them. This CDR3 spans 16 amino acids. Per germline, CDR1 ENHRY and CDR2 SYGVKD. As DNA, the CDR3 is TGTGCCATCAGTGATAACGGGGTGATGAGCAATCAGCCCCAGCATTTT. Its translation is CAISDNGVMSNQPQHF.

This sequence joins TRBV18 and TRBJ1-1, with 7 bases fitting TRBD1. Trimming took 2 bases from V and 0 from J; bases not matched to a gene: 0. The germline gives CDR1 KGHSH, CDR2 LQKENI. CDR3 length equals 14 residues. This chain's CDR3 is CASSPGTVNTEAFF. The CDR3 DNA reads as TGTGCCAGCTCACCAGGGACAGTGAACACTGAAGCTTTCTTT.

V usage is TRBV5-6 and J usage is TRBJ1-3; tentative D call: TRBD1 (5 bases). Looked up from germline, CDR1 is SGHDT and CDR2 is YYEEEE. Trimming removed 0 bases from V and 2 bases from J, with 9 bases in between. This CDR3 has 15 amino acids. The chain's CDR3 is CASSLDRTTGNTIYF. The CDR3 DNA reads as TGTGCCAGCAGCTTGGACAGGACTACTGGAAACACCATATATTTT. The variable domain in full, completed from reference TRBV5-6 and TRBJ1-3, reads DAGVTQSPTHLIKTRGQQVTLRCSPKSGHDTVSWYQQALGQGPQFIFQYYEEEERQRGNFPDRFSGHQFPNYSSELNVNALLLGDSALYLCASSLDRTTGNTIYFGEGSWLTVV.

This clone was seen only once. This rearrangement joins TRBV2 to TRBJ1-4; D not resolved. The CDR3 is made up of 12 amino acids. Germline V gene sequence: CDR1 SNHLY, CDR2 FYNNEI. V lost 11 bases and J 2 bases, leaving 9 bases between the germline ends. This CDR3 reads CAGTGTNEKLFF. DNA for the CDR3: TGTGCCGGCACCGGGACTAATGAAAAACTGTTTTTT.

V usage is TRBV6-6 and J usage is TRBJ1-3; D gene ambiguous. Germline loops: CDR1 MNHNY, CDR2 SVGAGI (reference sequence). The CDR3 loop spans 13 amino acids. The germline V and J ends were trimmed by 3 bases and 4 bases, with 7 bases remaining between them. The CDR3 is CASSYSLGNTIYF. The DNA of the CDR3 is TGTGCCAGCAGTTATTCTCTAGGAAACACCATATATTTT.

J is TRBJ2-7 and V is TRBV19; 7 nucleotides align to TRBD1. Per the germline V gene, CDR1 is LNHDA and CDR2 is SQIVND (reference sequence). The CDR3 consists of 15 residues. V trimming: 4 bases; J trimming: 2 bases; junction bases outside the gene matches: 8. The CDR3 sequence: CASSTRGQLTYEQYF. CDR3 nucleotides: TGTGCCAGTAGTACGAGGGGACAGCTTACCTACGAGCAGTACTTC. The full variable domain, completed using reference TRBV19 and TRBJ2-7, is DGGITQSPKYLFRKEGQNVTLSCEQNLNHDAMYWYRQDPGQGLRLIYYSQIVNDFQKGDIAEGYSVSREKKESFPLTVTSAQKNPTAFYLCASSTRGQLTYEQYFGPGTRLTVT.

CDR3 residues: CASSLSGPNEKLFF. The CDR3 DNA reads as TGTGCCAGCAGCTTGTCAGGCCCTAATGAAAAACTGTTTTTT. The rearrangement links TRBV5-6 to TRBJ1-4; D uncertain. There are 14 residues in the CDR3. V lost 1 base, J lost 3 bases, and 7 bases lay in between. Germline values: CDR1 SGHDT, CDR2 YYEEEE.

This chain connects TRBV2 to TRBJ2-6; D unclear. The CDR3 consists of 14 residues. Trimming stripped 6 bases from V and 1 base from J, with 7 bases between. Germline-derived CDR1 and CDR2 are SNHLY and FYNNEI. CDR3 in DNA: TGTGCCAGCAGCGGTAAATCTGGGGCCAACGTCCTGACTTTC. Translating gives CASSGKSGANVLTF.

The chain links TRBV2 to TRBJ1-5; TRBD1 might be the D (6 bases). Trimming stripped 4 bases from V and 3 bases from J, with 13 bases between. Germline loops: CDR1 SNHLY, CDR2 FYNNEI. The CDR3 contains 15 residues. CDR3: CASSAETGVNQPQHF. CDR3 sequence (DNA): TGTGCCAGCAGTGCAGAGACAGGTGTCAATCAGCCCCAGCATTTT.

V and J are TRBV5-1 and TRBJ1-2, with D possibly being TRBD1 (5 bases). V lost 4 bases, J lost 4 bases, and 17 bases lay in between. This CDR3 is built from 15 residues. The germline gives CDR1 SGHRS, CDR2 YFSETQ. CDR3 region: CASSRSGGEGYGYTF. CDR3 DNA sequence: TGCGCCAGCAGCAGATCCGGGGGAGAAGGCTATGGCTACACCTTC.

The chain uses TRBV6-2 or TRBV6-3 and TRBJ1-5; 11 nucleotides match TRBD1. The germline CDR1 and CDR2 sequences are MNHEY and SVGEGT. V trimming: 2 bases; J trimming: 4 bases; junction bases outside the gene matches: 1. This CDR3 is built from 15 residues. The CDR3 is CASSYGTGGNQPQHF. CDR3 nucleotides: TGTGCCAGCAGTTACGGGACAGGGGGGAATCAGCCCCAGCATTTT.

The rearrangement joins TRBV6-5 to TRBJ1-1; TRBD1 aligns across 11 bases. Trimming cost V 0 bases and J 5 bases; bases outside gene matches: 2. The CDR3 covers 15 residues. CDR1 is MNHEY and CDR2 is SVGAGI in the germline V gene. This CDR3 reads CASSYSGQGVTEAFF. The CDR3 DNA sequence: TGTGCCAGCAGTTACTCGGGACAGGGGGTTACTGAAGCTTTCTTT.